The clone carrying this T cell receptor beta chain was counted between two and nine times. This sample is part of a study of graft-versus-host responses after intestinal transplantation. At the level of the study: The recipients all started with anti-thymocyte globulin induction and then took tacrolimus and steroids for about three years.

Study observations and caveats: There were GvH clones found in recipient marrow, and some of them appeared first in ileum or blood.

Plated together were roughly 200,000 CFSE-labeled responder cells and roughly 200,000 irradiated, violet-dye-labeled stimulator cells. Generated by immunoSEQ multiplex PCR, the TCRdb table keeps only in-frame clones and is missing some. The table has about 15,000 clones, roughly two fifths seen once. The sequence derives from a human patient who received an intestinal transplant. The sample consisted of alloreactive CD8+ T cells from a mixed lymphocyte reaction culture, taken before intestinal transplant. Subset described: CFSE-low proliferating T cells sorted from roughly six-day pre-transplant mixed lymphocyte reaction (GvH or HvG direction).

The CDR3, as DNA: TGTGCCAGCAGCTCCACAGGGGGGTACACTGAAGCTTTCTTT. Its protein is CASSSTGGYTEAFF. This chain links TRBV7-3 with TRBJ1-1, with 8 nucleotides matching TRBD1. With 4 bases clipped from V and 3 bases from J, the junction kept 4 bases outside the gene matches. This CDR3 region has 14 residues. Germline CDR1 reads SGHTA; CDR2 reads FQGTGA. The full variable domain, completed using reference TRBV7-3 and TRBJ1-1, is GAGVSQTPSNKVTEKGKYVELRCDPISGHTALYWYRQSLGQGPEFLIYFQGTGAADDSGLPNDRFFAVRPEGSVSTLKIQRTERGDSAVYLCASSSTGGYTEAFFGQGTRLTVV.